The 32 T cell receptor beta chains in this list originate from one sample, sequenced in a study of blood T cell repertoires in COVID-19. Only in-frame clones appear in the TCRdb table, and some are missing; sequencing was by immunoSEQ multiplex PCR. The sample lists over 15,000 clones; approximately 80% were seen once. Sequencing was performed on peripheral blood. Every receptor here comes from an older man with COVID-19, enrolled during active disease.

The rearrangement joins TRBV5-6 to TRBJ2-3, with TRBD1 matching over 9 bases. Germline CDR1 and CDR2: SGHDT and YYEEEE. The trim removed 4 bases at V and 3 bases at J, leaving 12 bases unmatched. This CDR3 region has 17 residues. CDR3 amino acids: CASSRELDRGVTDTQYF. The CDR3 DNA reads TGTGCCAGCAGCCGCGAACTGGACAGGGGAGTAACAGATACGCAGTATTTT.

The chain links TRBV30 to TRBJ2-7, with 8 bases identical to TRBD2. CDR3 size: 15 residues. J gave up 4 bases and V 4 bases, and 12 bases lay outside the gene matches. Germline CDR1 GTSNPN, CDR2 SVGIG (reference sequence). CDR3 DNA sequence: TGTGCCTGGACTATAGCGGGAAGGGGATTTTACGAGCAGTACTTC. It encodes CAWTIAGRGFYEQYF. Based on the CDR3 plus reference TRBV30 and TRBJ2-7, the full variable domain is SQTIHQWPATLVQPVGSPLSLECTVEGTSNPNLYWYRQAAGRGLQLLFYSVGIGQISSEVPQNLSASRPQDRQFILSSKKLLLSDSGFYLCAWTIAGRGFYEQYFGPGTRLTVT.

This clone was counted only a few times. This chain joins TRBV9 and TRBJ2-5; 11 positions agree with TRBD2. Germline V gene lookup returns CDR1 SGDLS and CDR2 YYNGEE. The CDR3 is made up of 16 amino acids. Trimming took 0 bases from V and 4 from J; bases not matched to a gene: 5. CDR3 coding DNA: TGTGCCAGCAGCGTAGATTGGCTAGCGGGGGGAGAGACCCAGTACTTC. It codes for CASSVDWLAGGETQYF. The variable domain in full, with the rest retrieved from reference TRBV9 and TRBJ2-5, is DSGVTQTPKHLITATGQRVTLRCSPRSGDLSVYWYQQSLDQGLQFLIQYYNGEERAKGNILERFSAQQFPDLHSELNLSSLELGDSALYFCASSVDWLAGGETQYFGPGTRLLVL.

This sequence joins TRBV6-5 and TRBJ1-4; D is possibly TRBD1 (6 bases). Between the trimmed V and J ends, which lost 6 bases and 6 bases, there was a span of 17 bases. This CDR3 spans 15 amino acids. Germline values: CDR1 MNHEY, CDR2 SVGAGI. The CDR3 DNA sequence: TGTGCCAGCAGGCGTCGCGGGGGGGGCGATGAAAAACTGTTTTTT. It is translated as CASRRRGGGDEKLFF.

By share of the sample, this clone is medium-sized. The chain uses TRBV4-3 and TRBJ2-5; D gene ambiguous. The germline V and J ends were trimmed by 0 bases and 2 bases, with 13 bases remaining between them. CDR1 is LGHNA and CDR2 is YSLEER in the germline V gene. CDR3 length: 16 residues. CDR3 DNA: TGCGCCAGCAGCCAAGATTGGCAGGCGAAACAAGAGACCCAGTACTTC. Its protein is CASSQDWQAKQETQYF.

The chain couples TRBV27 to TRBJ2-7; TRBD2 aligns across 10 bases. This CDR3 contains 16 residues. Unmatched junction bases numbered 6, after V lost 2 bases and J lost 2 bases. The germline CDR1 and CDR2 sequences are MNHEY and SMNVEV (reference sequence). CDR3 in amino acids: CASSLLAGALPYEQYF. The CDR3 DNA sequence: TGTGCCAGCAGTTTACTAGCGGGAGCCCTTCCCTACGAGCAGTACTTC.

The chain joins TRBV21-1 to TRBJ1-1; TRBD1, as called in the table, went unchecked against the DNA. TRBV21-1 is tagged as a pseudogene. The CDR3 is 18 amino acids. The CDR3 loop is CASSKDPLDRAGGTEAFF. The CDR3 nucleotides are TGTGCCAGCAGCAAAGACCCACTGGACAGGGCCGGAGGCACTGAAGCTTTCTTT.

The chain links TRBV24-1 to TRBJ2-2; perhaps TRBD1 as D (6 bases). This CDR3 spans 15 amino acids. Germline values: CDR1 KGHDR, CDR2 SFDVKD. Trimming removed 7 bases at V and 0 bases at J, with 11 bases between. The CDR3 protein is CATRSGQTNTGELFF. CDR3 bases: TGTGCCACCAGGTCCGGACAGACGAACACCGGGGAGCTGTTTTTT.

This rearrangement joins TRBV7-8 to TRBJ2-7, with 10 bases identical to TRBD2. In germline, CDR1 is SGHVS, CDR2 FQNEAQ. This CDR3 spans 16 amino acids. J gave up 2 bases and V 5 bases, and 9 bases lay outside the gene matches. The CDR3, as DNA: TGTGCCAGCAGCACGAATAGCGGGAGGAACGCCTACGAGCAGTACTTC. The encoded protein is CASSTNSGRNAYEQYF.

The chain employs TRBV27 and TRBJ1-2; 8 nucleotides align to TRBD1. V shed 5 bases, J shed 2 bases, and the junction held 13 bases outside the gene matches. The CDR3 consists of 17 residues. CDR1 is MNHEY and CDR2 is SMNVEV in the germline V gene (reference sequence). The CDR3 DNA sequence: TGTGCCAGCAGTCCCCTGCAGGGGGCGCTGGGGAACTATGGCTACACCTTC. It is translated as CASSPLQGALGNYGYTF.

The genes are TRBV6-4 and TRBJ1-1, with a tentative D call TRBD1 (6 bases). Trimming stripped 2 bases from V and 5 bases from J, with 9 bases between. This CDR3 has 13 residues. From germline, CDR1 is MRHNA and CDR2 SNTAGT. CDR3 amino acids: CASSDRGTTEAFF. CDR3 coding DNA: TGTGCCAGCAGTGACAGGGGGACAACTGAAGCTTTCTTT.

The gene calls are TRBV14 and TRBJ2-2; no clear D. CDR1 and CDR2 from the germline V gene are SGHDN and FVKESK. Deletions cut 1 base from V and 11 bases from J, with 14 bases between. This CDR3 contains 14 residues. The CDR3 spells CASSQANLALELFF. CDR3 sequence (DNA): TGTGCCAGCAGCCAAGCGAATTTGGCCTTAGAGCTGTTTTTT. Combining the CDR3 with reference TRBV14 and TRBJ2-2 gives the whole variable domain EAGVTQFPSHSVIEKGQTVTLRCDPISGHDNLYWYRRVMGKEIKFLLHFVKESKQDESGMPNNRFLAERTGGTYSTLKVQPAELEDSGVYFCASSQANLALELFFGEGSRLTVL.

The rearrangement links TRBV27 to TRBJ2-3; TRBD2 matches 11 bases. The V segment lost 6 bases and the J segment 12 bases; nucleotides outside the gene matches: 8. Germline assignment: CDR1 MNHEY and CDR2 SMNVEV (reference sequence). The CDR3 runs 13 residues. CDR3 bases: TGTGCCAGCAGACTAGCGGGGGCCCCCGGTCAGTATTTT. This gives the protein CASRLAGAPGQYF.

The J gene is TRBJ1-2, the V gene TRBV7-9; TRBD1 is a possible D gene (6 bases). V shed 1 base and J shed 2 bases, with 8 bases lying between them. CDR1 and CDR2 from the germline V gene are SEHNR and FQNEAQ (reference sequence). The CDR3 runs 14 residues. For the CDR3, the DNA is TGTGCCAGCAGCTTAGGGGACACCAACTATGGCTACACCTTC. It encodes CASSLGDTNYGYTF. Looking up the rest from reference TRBV7-9 and TRBJ1-2 gives the full variable domain: DTGVSQNPRHKITKRGQNVTFRCDPISEHNRLYWYRQTLGQGPEFLTYFQNEAQLEKSRLLSDRFSAERPKGSFSTLEIQRTEQGDSAMYLCASSLGDTNYGYTFGSGTRLTVV.

CDR3: CAWGGTVQETQYF. The DNA for the CDR3 is TGTGCCTGGGGCGGGACAGTCCAAGAGACCCAGTACTTC. This chain uses TRBV30 with TRBJ2-5; TRBD1 is a possible D gene (7 bases). V shed 5 bases and J shed 1 base, with 11 bases lying between them. Looked up from germline, CDR1 is GTSNPN and CDR2 is SVGIG (reference sequence). The CDR3 length is 13 residues.

V gene TRBV20-1 combines with J gene TRBJ2-1; 10 bases fit TRBD1. Germline loops: CDR1 DFQATT, CDR2 SNEGSKA (reference sequence). J gave up 5 bases and V 3 bases, and 7 bases lay outside the gene matches. The CDR3 length is 15 residues. Written as DNA, the CDR3 is TGCAGTGCTAGTAAGTTGGGACAGGGGCACAATGAGCAGTTCTTC. Translated, it gives CSASKLGQGHNEQFF.

The chain joins TRBV20-1 to TRBJ2-7; D not certain. In germline, CDR1 is DFQATT, CDR2 SNEGSKA (reference sequence). The V end was cut by 3 bases, the J end by 2 bases, with 5 bases between. The CDR3 contains 11 residues. CDR3 amino acids: CSASQAYEQYF. CDR3 in DNA: TGCAGTGCTAGTCAGGCCTACGAGCAGTACTTC.

The rearrangement uses TRBV7-6 and TRBJ1-6, with 7 bases matching TRBD1. The V and J ends lost 4 bases and 16 bases, in that order; junction bases with no gene match: 10. Germline values: CDR1 SGHVS, CDR2 FNYEAQ. The CDR3 has 13 residues. The CDR3 spells CASSSIQGQPLHF. The DNA for the CDR3 is TGTGCCAGCAGCTCAATACAGGGACAGCCACTCCACTTT. The full variable domain, completed using reference TRBV7-6 and TRBJ1-6, is GAGVSQSPRYKVTKRGQDVALRCDPISGHVSLYWYRQALGQGPEFLTYFNYEAQQDKSGLPNDRFSAERPEGSISTLTIQRTEQRDSAMYRCASSSIQGQPLHFGNGTRLTVT.

This clone has a handful of counts. The gene calls are TRBV6-5 and TRBJ1-4, with a possible D match to TRBD1 (5 bases). Trimming took off 8 bases at V and 8 bases at J, with 9 bases between the two ends. The germline V gene encodes CDR1 MNHEY and CDR2 SVGAGI. This CDR3 has 11 amino acids. The CDR3 DNA follows: TGTGCCAGCGGGGCCGGAGAAAAACTGTTTTTT. Translated, it gives CASGAGEKLFF.

The chain employs TRBV19 and TRBJ2-1; 14 bases map to TRBD2. Germline CDR1 is LNHDA and CDR2 is SQIVND (reference sequence). This CDR3 is 17 amino acids long. Losses at the gene ends were 1 base for V and 8 bases for J; bases not matched to a gene: 7. CDR3 residues: CASSIGAGTSGRYEQFF. The DNA of the CDR3 is TGTGCCAGTAGTATAGGGGCCGGGACTAGCGGGAGATATGAGCAGTTCTTC.

The rearrangement uses TRBV27 and TRBJ2-1; D unclear. The CDR3 spans 13 residues. The germline V gene has CDR1 MNHEY and CDR2 SMNVEV (reference sequence). V was shortened by 6 bases and J by 3 bases, with 9 bases between the two germline ends. This CDR3 is CASSQLIYNEQFF. In DNA form, the CDR3 reads TGTGCCAGCAGCCAACTCATCTACAATGAGCAGTTCTTC.

The chain is built from TRBV5-1 and TRBJ2-7; possible D gene TRBD2, 6 bases. The germline V gene encodes CDR1 SGHRS and CDR2 YFSETQ. With 4 bases removed from V and 0 bases from J, the gap between germline ends came to 17 bases. This CDR3 region has 16 residues. In DNA, the CDR3 is TGCGCCAGCAGCCCAAACGGTCTGGGGGGCTCCTACGAGCAGTACTTC. This sequence encodes CASSPNGLGGSYEQYF. The whole variable domain, remainder taken from reference TRBV5-1 and TRBJ2-7, is KAGVTQTPRYLIKTRGQQVTLSCSPISGHRSVSWYQQTPGQGLQFLFEYFSETQRNKGNFPGRFSGRQFSNSRSEMNVSTLELGDSALYLCASSPNGLGGSYEQYFGPGTRLTVT.

The chain employs TRBV19 and TRBJ1-1; a possible D gene is TRBD1 (5 bases). The V end was cut by 6 bases, the J end by 5 bases, with 10 bases between. CDR1 and CDR2 from the germline V gene are LNHDA and SQIVND (reference sequence). CDR3 length: 12 amino acids. The CDR3 region is CASRGPGTEAFF. CDR3 nucleotide sequence: TGTGCCAGTAGAGGACCAGGGACTGAAGCTTTCTTT.

A few counts support this clone. The chain recombines TRBV29-1 with TRBJ2-5; 13 bases are shared with TRBD2. The junction had 3 bases not matched to a gene; V was cut back by 4 bases and J by 7 bases. The length of the CDR3 is 13 residues. Germline V gene sequence: CDR1 SQVTM, CDR2 ANQGSEA. The DNA of the CDR3 is TGCAGCGTTGGGACTAGCGGGAGTGGGACCCAGTACTTC. Its protein product is CSVGTSGSGTQYF.

This clone was seen more than once but under ten times. The chain uses TRBV3-1 (or the pseudogene TRBV3-2) and TRBJ1-5, with D hard to call. The V end lost 0 bases, the J end lost 5 bases, and 5 bases lay between the germline ends. Germline CDR1 LGHDT, CDR2 YNNKEL (reference sequence). CDR3 size: 13 residues. As DNA, the CDR3 is TGTGCCAGCAGCCAAGACTTCGATCAGCCCCAGCATTTT. Translated, it gives CASSQDFDQPQHF.

The chain uses TRBV5-1 and TRBJ1-6; 8 positions match TRBD1. The CDR3 loop spans 16 amino acids. The V segment lost 0 bases and the J segment 9 bases; nucleotides outside the gene matches: 8. Looked up from germline, CDR1 is SGHRS and CDR2 is YFSETQ. CDR3 region: CASSLVSGQGGSPLHF. CDR3 coding DNA: TGCGCCAGCAGCTTGGTATCAGGACAGGGAGGTTCACCCCTCCACTTT.

This chain joins TRBV27 and TRBJ2-1; 11 nucleotides line up with TRBD2. J gave up 6 bases and V 6 bases, and 7 bases lay outside the gene matches. Germline V gene sequence: CDR1 MNHEY, CDR2 SMNVEV (reference sequence). CDR3 length: 15 residues. In nucleotides, the CDR3 is TGTGCCAGCAGCACCGGGACTAGCGGCTTCAATGAGCAGTTCTTC. Residues: CASSTGTSGFNEQFF.

V gene TRBV27 combines with J gene TRBJ1-1; D not certain. Germline V gene lookup returns CDR1 MNHEY and CDR2 SMNVEV (reference sequence). CDR3 length equals 13 residues. Between the trimmed V and J ends, which lost 6 bases and 3 bases, there was a span of 11 bases. In DNA form, the CDR3 reads TGTGCCAGCAGCACTAGGCCCGACACTGAAGCTTTCTTT. Translating it yields CASSTRPDTEAFF.

The V and J genes are TRBV9 and TRBJ2-4, with 7 bases lining up with TRBD2. Germline-derived CDR1 and CDR2 are SGDLS and YYNGEE. J was trimmed by 6 bases and V by 2 bases; bases with no gene match: 8. There are 15 residues in the CDR3. For the CDR3, the DNA is TGTGCCAGCAGCGTGGGCGGGGGAGACCCAAACATTCAGTACTTC. Translation gives CASSVGGGDPNIQYF.

As regards this clone: An end of the junction does not agree with germline; a read error may underlie this. This chain uses TRBV2 with TRBJ2-2; 7 nucleotides match TRBD1. The CDR3 length is 13 residues. The germline V gene has CDR1 SNHLY and CDR2 FYNNEI. The CDR3 here is CASQQGNAGELFF. In DNA, the CDR3 is TGTGCCAGTCAACAGGGGAACGCCGGGGAGCTGTTTTTT.

A single count supports this clone. This chain joins TRBV28 and TRBJ1-6; D might be TRBD1 (6 bases). Germline lookup yields CDR1 MDHEN and CDR2 SYDVKM. Trimming took off 10 bases at V and 7 bases at J, with 14 bases between the two ends. The CDR3 sequence is 13 residues long. This CDR3 reads CAIKQGLNSPLHF. CDR3 nucleotides: TGTGCCATAAAACAGGGATTGAATTCACCCCTCCACTTT. The complete variable domain, with remaining parts taken from reference TRBV28 and TRBJ1-6, reads DVKVTQSSRYLVKRTGEKVFLECVQDMDHENMFWYRQDPGLGLRLIYFSYDVKMKEKGDIPEGYSVSREKKERFSLILESASTNQTSMYLCAIKQGLNSPLHFGNGTRLTVT.

The chain employs TRBV7-2 and TRBJ1-4; 11 bases align to TRBD1. The germline gives CDR1 SGHTA, CDR2 FQGNSA. V dropped 6 bases and J dropped 5; count of bases not matched to a gene: 11. CDR3 length: 17 amino acids. CDR3 coding DNA: TGTGCCAGCAGTTTTGGACAGGGGGCGAACCCGAATGAAAAACTGTTTTTT. Residues: CASSFGQGANPNEKLFF.